This TCR beta chain was profiled in a study of cytomegalovirus exposure and HLA in healthy donors. Study-wide results and caveats: About 90% or about 30% of the time was how often most TCR beta V segments were productive, according to an earlier analysis. Accounts indicate the classifier identified cytomegalovirus status with strong specificity and sensitivity. Presence/absence results assume similar sequencing depth per donor, which may not hold.

Both 60 Vbeta primers and 13 Jbeta primers went into the PCR. TCRdb's table, derived via immunoSEQ multiplex PCR, lists solely in-frame clones and lacks some. The table shows 100,000 to 150,000 clones, with approximately 74% occurring only once. The CDR3 has 15 residues. Germline CDR1 is SGDLS and CDR2 is YYNGEE. The V and J ends lost 1 base and 8 bases, in that order; junction bases with no gene match: 10. Details on this clone: Its specificity is unknown.

Specimen: PBMCs. This clonotype was sampled from a man aged 35-49 years in good health and CMV-seropositive. V usage is TRBV9 and J usage is TRBJ2-3, with 7 bases identical to TRBD2. The CDR3 loop reads CASSVFIGTGGTQYF. CDR3 sequence (DNA): TGTGCCAGCAGCGTATTTATAGGGACGGGGGGTACGCAGTATTTT.